The 14 T cell receptor beta chains in this list originate from one sample, sequenced in a study of blood T cells in healthy people across ages. For the second PCR, which ran for about 7 to 11 cycles, a sample-barcoded 5' primer and a J-beta primer mix were used. TCRdb used MiXCR to reprocess the 5' RACE reads, holding one entry per CDR3 protein. The sample yields roughly 1.9 million distinct CDR3 sequences, more than 35% seen once. Sequenced sample: blood. The source is a human donor in good health.

The sample holds a few counts of this clonotype. V is TRBV4-2 and J is TRBJ2-3; the D call may be TRBD1 or TRBD2 (6 bases each). Germline loops: CDR1 LGHNA, CDR2 YNFKEQ. The V end was cut by 0 bases, the J end by 0 bases, with 10 bases between. This CDR3 contains 16 residues. The DNA of the CDR3 is TGTGCCAGCAGCCAAGATCCGGGGGCTAGCACAGATACGCAGTATTTT. Translated, it gives CASSQDPGASTDTQYF.

This chain uses TRBV7-2 with TRBJ2-3, with 9 nucleotides matching TRBD2. The V gene's germline CDR1 is SGHTA and CDR2 FQGNSA. J gave up 4 bases and V 5 bases, and 10 bases lay outside the gene matches. CDR3 size: 16 residues. Here the CDR3 DNA reads TGTGCCAGCAGCGGTAGGGGGACTAGCTCGCCAGATACGCAGTATTTT. As protein: CASSGRGTSSPDTQYF. Complete variable domain (other parts from reference TRBV7-2 and TRBJ2-3): GAGVSQSPSNKVTEKGKDVELRCDPISGHTALYWYRQSLGQGLEFLIYFQGNSAPDKSGLPSDRFSAERTGGSVSTLTIQRTQQEDSAVYLCASSGRGTSSPDTQYFGPGTRLTVL.

The chain employs TRBV20-1 and TRBJ2-1; D ambiguous. CDR1 is DFQATT, CDR2 SNEGSKA, per germline (reference sequence). V shed 6 bases and J shed 7 bases, with 13 bases lying between them. The CDR3 covers 12 residues. The CDR3, as DNA: TGCAGTGCGTCCCCCTTAGGGAATGAGCAGTTCTTC. Translating gives CSASPLGNEQFF.

This clonotype appeared a few times. In nucleotides, the CDR3 is TGTGCCAGCAGCGAGGTCGGGGATAGGGAGTTCTTC. It encodes CASSEVGDREFF. The rearrangement joins TRBV12-3 or TRBV12-4 to TRBJ2-1, with a possible D match to TRBD2 (5 bases). This CDR3 contains 12 residues. The V end lost 6 bases, the J end lost 14 bases, and 17 bases lay between the germline ends.

The chain combines TRBV25-1 with TRBJ2-6; D is possibly TRBD2 (5 bases). The V gene lost 10 bases and the J gene lost 0 bases, with 10 bases spanning the gap. The CDR3 length is 14 residues. The V gene's germline CDR1 is MGHDK and CDR2 SYGVNS. The CDR3 DNA sequence: TGTGCCACTCGGGAATCCTCTGGGGCCAACGTCCTGACTTTC. Protein product: CATRESSGANVLTF.

Concerning this clonotype: A much more abundant neighbour one base away suggests this may be a read error. CDR3 region: CASSLGSGHYQETQYF. The CDR3 DNA reads as TGTGCCAGCAGCTTGGGTAGCGGACACTACCAAGAGACCCAGTACTTC. The chain is built from TRBV4-2 and TRBJ2-5, with D possibly TRBD2 on 6 matching bases. Germline values: CDR1 LGHNA, CDR2 YNFKEQ. This CDR3 contains 16 residues. V lost 5 bases, J lost 0 bases, and 16 bases lay in between.

This clonotype is a singleton in its sample. V gene TRBV4-3 combines with J gene TRBJ2-2; maybe TRBD2 (5 bases). There are 17 residues in the CDR3. The germline CDR1 and CDR2 sequences are LGHNA and YSLEER. Trimming stripped 3 bases from V and 1 base from J, with 15 bases between. The DNA for the CDR3 is TGCGCCAGCAGCCAGGAGGTAGGGCTGGGGAACACCGGGGAGCTGTTTTTT. Protein: CASSQEVGLGNTGELFF.

The chain combines TRBV29-1 with TRBJ2-2; D is possibly TRBD2 (6 bases). Germline CDR1 and CDR2: SQVTM and ANQGSEA. Trimming pared 6 bases from V and 3 bases from J, leaving 11 bases between. This CDR3 contains 13 residues. Written as DNA, the CDR3 is TGCAGCGTGACGGGACTTTACACCGGGGAGCTGTTTTTT. Its protein is CSVTGLYTGELFF.

The rearrangement uses TRBV6-6 and TRBJ2-7; 13 bases match TRBD2. This CDR3 comprises 14 residues. CDR1 and CDR2 from the germline V gene are MNHNY and SVGAGI (reference sequence). Trimming took 5 bases from V and 7 from J; bases not matched to a gene: 5. In nucleotides, the CDR3 is TGTGCCAGCAGTGCGACTAGCGGGGGGCGTGAGCAGTACTTC. Translation: CASSATSGGREQYF.

V is TRBV6-6 and J is TRBJ1-1; D not certain. V was trimmed by 2 bases and J by 1 base, leaving 11 bases between them. The CDR3 totals 15 residues. CDR1 is MNHNY, CDR2 SVGAGI, per germline (reference sequence). The CDR3 nucleotides read TGTGCCAGCAGTTACCCCCTTTCAGGGAACACTGAAGCTTTCTTT. Translation: CASSYPLSGNTEAFF.

The chain carries TRBV5-1 and TRBJ1-2, with a possible D match to TRBD1 (6 bases). Looked up from germline, CDR1 is SGHRS and CDR2 is YFSETQ. This CDR3 has 15 residues. The ends were cut back, 6 bases at V and 8 bases at J, with 23 bases in the middle. The CDR3 nucleotides are TGCGCCAGCACCTTAATCCCAACAGGGATACACGGCTACACCTTC. Translating it yields CASTLIPTGIHGYTF.

Of note for this clonotype: Germline is not matched at one junction end, which may reflect a read error. V usage is TRBV6-5 and J usage is TRBJ2-7, with D unclear. The V gene's germline CDR1 is MNHEY and CDR2 SVGAGI. This CDR3 has 17 amino acids. The CDR3 spells CACSYEAPRIFPYEQYF. The CDR3, as DNA: TGTGCCTGCAGTTACGAAGCCCCTAGGATATTCCCCTACGAGCAGTACTTC.

This chain links TRBV5-4 with TRBJ1-6; 9 bases are a match to TRBD1. Germline V CDR1 and CDR2: SGHNT, YYREEE (reference sequence). CDR3 length: 15 amino acids. V gave up 6 bases and J gave up 9 bases; unmatched junction bases: 10. For the CDR3, the DNA is TGTGCCAGCACCCCTGGAACAGGGGGCGCTTCACCCCTCCACTTT. Its protein is CASTPGTGGASPLHF.

The table lists this clonotype with a few counts. The chain recombines TRBV15 with TRBJ2-7; possible D gene TRBD2, 6 bases. CDR1 and CDR2 from the germline V gene are LNHNV and YYDKDF (reference sequence). V was trimmed by 0 bases and J by 4 bases, leaving 10 bases between them. CDR3 size: 14 residues. The CDR3 nucleotides read TGTGCCACCAGCAGAGAGCTGGGGAGGTACGAGCAGTACTTC. It codes for CATSRELGRYEQYF.